The entry below gives a single T cell receptor beta chain sequence along with its context. This receptor's antigen is unknown. Per-base quality was not reported, and no clone a single base away is much larger than it. The data belong to a study of T cells in Graves' hyperthyroidism and ophthalmopathy (dated by TCRdb to the late 2010s). Background on the whole study: Peripheral blood samples were taken at the time of initial diagnosis, prior to any treatment. Following sampling, methimazole starting at 30 mg daily was given to hyperthyroidism patients, and high-dose intravenous methylprednisolone was given to ophthalmopathy patients. Prospective prediction of ophthalmopathy was tested in an independent validation cohort of fewer than 20 hyperthyroidism patients and approximately 17 patients who later progressed to ophthalmopathy. The paper reports TCR Vbeta CDR3 sequencing of roughly 140 peripheral blood samples: over 40 ophthalmopathy, 70 to 85 hyperthyroidism and 17 progressor patients. The 95 to 100 discovery patients were randomly divided into training and test sets at a 7:3 ratio. In addition, the study compared T-cell repertoires in thyroid tissue and in blood from a handful of Graves' hyperthyroidism patients. A discovery cohort of about 95 patients, 43 with Graves' ophthalmopathy and over 55 with stable Graves' hyperthyroidism, was used to find distinguishing TCR V-J signatures.

The research as a whole found: Blood samples also contained most of the expanded thyroid clonotypes (frequency above 0.001), which suggests that blood repertoires may reflect thyroid immune responses. No statistical method was used to fix the sample size in advance, and group allocation was not hidden from the investigators. In validation, progression to ophthalmopathy was predicted by the model with around 70% sensitivity and under 85% specificity, a median of 6.5 months before onset. Ophthalmopathy was separated from stable hyperthyroidism by a 13 V-J signature model, with about 88% sensitivity and around 81% specificity obtained in cross-validation and 80%/75% obtained in testing.

TCR beta CDR3 regions were amplified from RNA transcripts. The TCR CDR3 was subjected to a first round of RT-PCR using the HTBI primer set and the Qiagen OneStep RT-PCR kit. The libraries were constructed in a second round of multiplex PCR and then size-selected and purified. Sequencing of the libraries was done on an Illumina HiSeq2000 using paired-end 100 bp reads. As for the authors' bioinformatics: Raw data were processed with SOAPnuke, discarding reads with adapters, uncalled bases, mean Phred below 15, or no exact constant-primer or identifier match. High-quality paired reads were merged with COPE v1.2.5, and unique nucleotide sequences were defined as clonotypes. Clonotypes were aligned to IMGT TRBV, TRBD and TRBJ reference segments using MiTCR v1.1. The analysis included only V-J combinations with a frequency above 0.0001, which together covered around 99% of the repertoires. The TCS score was defined as the ratio of F50 (clonal expansion) to E x V (chaos), calculated using BLOSUM62-based TCRdist between CDR3 peptides within each V-J. Welch's t-statistics and random forest reduced around 510 V-J features to about 13, which were used in a naive Bayes classifier (R e1071). The public reads were quality trimmed at Q25 with fastp and then assembled into clones with MiXCR by TCRdb, keeping productive beta chains. Rows with one shared CDR3 protein collapse into an entry with the most common genes and DNA. What appears here as the V and J calls and clone size reflects TCRdb's work, not the paper's. The sample table lists around 520,000 distinct CDR3 sequences, around 15% of them with a count of one. In total, the top ten clones hold about 14% of the sample.

Stable Graves' hyperthyroidism was defined as the absence of progression to ophthalmopathy over 18 months of follow-up. Hyperthyroidism patients were newly diagnosed, had a disease duration of under 2 months, and were aged 18 to 65 years. Patients with uncontrolled infections, other autoimmune diseases, pregnancy or lactation were excluded. Diagnoses were based on clinical symptoms, serum thyroxine and TRAb, thyroid ultrasound and orbital computed tomography. PBMCs were isolated from about 10 ml of fresh peripheral blood by Ficoll-Paque density gradient centrifugation. Total RNA was extracted with Trizol reagent, and quality was checked on an Agilent 2100 Bioanalyzer. The clonotype comes from a woman in her 40s with Graves' hyperthyroidism. The sample comprised blood.

Here is the DNA: TGTGCCAGCAGATCAGGACTAGCGGGATGGGAGACCCAGTACTTC. It translates to CASRSGLAGWETQYF. The V and J genes are TRBV12-3 or TRBV12-4 and TRBJ2-5; 12 of the junction bases match TRBD2. V is pruned by 6 bases and J by 5 bases, leaving 7 bases of the junction without a gene match. From its cysteine to its phenylalanine, the CDR3 spans 15 amino acids. Solely the CDR3 DNA is kept, with 45 bases framed from the first base.